This is a list of T cell receptor beta chains from one sample in a study of radiation and T cells in renal cell carcinoma. The table came from immunoSEQ multiplex PCR; TCRdb's copy has only in-frame clones and leaves some out. The sample consists of some 60,000 clones, roughly four fifths of them appearing once. The sequenced sample was blood, obtained from a patient whose treatment included radiotherapy and nephrectomy. The receptors originated from a man in his 60s with renal cell carcinoma. The CDR3 runs from the conserved cysteine through the conserved F or W. Each record gives: V gene, D gene, J gene, clone size, CDR3 DNA, CDR3 protein. A D gene is named only where the DNA matches it firmly. Only part of the rows carry a size: once, few, many, or a class if the clone is expanded.

V gene: TRBV2
D gene: NA
J gene: TRBJ1-5
clone size: NA
CDR3 DNA: TGTGCCAGCACCCCCCAGGAACATCAGCCCCAGCATTTT
CDR3 protein: CASTPQEHQPQHF

V gene: TRBV10-2
D gene: NA
J gene: TRBJ1-4
clone size: NA
CDR3 DNA: TGCGCCAGCAGTGAGCAGAGGGACGAAAAACTGTTTTTT
CDR3 protein: CASSEQRDEKLFF

V gene: TRBV30
D gene: NA
J gene: TRBJ1-2
clone size: NA
CDR3 DNA: TGTGCCTGGATACAGGGAGGTTCCTATGGCTACACCTTC
CDR3 protein: CAWIQGGSYGYTF

V gene: TRBV9
D gene: NA
J gene: TRBJ2-1
clone size: NA
CDR3 DNA: TGTGCCAGCAGCCCCGGGTGGGGGCCGTACAATGAGCAGTTCTTC
CDR3 protein: CASSPGWGPYNEQFF

V gene: TRBV10-2
D gene: NA
J gene: TRBJ2-7
clone size: NA
CDR3 DNA: TGCGCCAGCAGTGAAACAGGTCGGGAGCAGTACTTC
CDR3 protein: CASSETGREQYF

V gene: TRBV30
D gene: TRBD1
J gene: TRBJ1-5
clone size: NA
CDR3 DNA: TGTGCCTGGAGTAAAGGGGACAGGGGCCAGCCCCAGCATTTT
CDR3 protein: CAWSKGDRGQPQHF

V gene: TRBV9
D gene: TRBD1
J gene: TRBJ2-3
clone size: NA
CDR3 DNA: TGTGCCAGCAGCGAGGGGACAGGGGTCTGGGGGTTAACAGATACGCAGTATTTT
CDR3 protein: CASSEGTGVWGLTDTQYF

V gene: TRBV14
D gene: NA
J gene: TRBJ1-1
clone size: NA
CDR3 DNA: TGTGCCAGCAGCCATCTAGACGCCACAGGGAGAGAAGCTTTCTTT
CDR3 protein: CASSHLDATGREAFF

V gene: TRBV5-1
D gene: NA
J gene: TRBJ2-5
clone size: NA
CDR3 DNA: TGCGCCAGCAGCCCCGGGACGAGGGAGACCCAGTACTTC
CDR3 protein: CASSPGTRETQYF

V gene: TRBV6-6
D gene: NA
J gene: TRBJ1-2
clone size: NA
CDR3 DNA: TGTGCCACCAACGTCAGGGGTGCTAACTATGGCTACACCTTC
CDR3 protein: CATNVRGANYGYTF

V gene: TRBV5-8
D gene: NA
J gene: TRBJ2-7
clone size: NA
CDR3 DNA: TGTGCCAGCAGCTTGCAAGACGGACCATCCTACGAGCAGTACTTC
CDR3 protein: CASSLQDGPSYEQYF

V gene: TRBV4-3
D gene: TRBD1
J gene: TRBJ1-2
clone size: NA
CDR3 DNA: TGCGCCAGCAGCCAAGGGACAGGGATTCAAAACTATGGCTACACCTTC
CDR3 protein: CASSQGTGIQNYGYTF

V gene: TRBV6-4
D gene: TRBD1
J gene: TRBJ2-7
clone size: NA
CDR3 DNA: TGTGCCAGCAGTCCGGGACAGGGTTCGTACGAGCAGTACTTC
CDR3 protein: CASSPGQGSYEQYF

V gene: TRBV5-1
D gene: NA
J gene: TRBJ1-2
clone size: NA
CDR3 DNA: TGCGCCAGCAGCTTGATTTTGGACAGTGAGTACACCTTC
CDR3 protein: CASSLILDSEYTF

V gene: TRBV6-9
D gene: NA
J gene: TRBJ1-6
clone size: NA
CDR3 DNA: TGTGCCAGCAAGGGGCAGGAAAATTCACCCCTCCACTTT
CDR3 protein: CASKGQENSPLHF

V gene: TRBV30
D gene: NA
J gene: TRBJ2-5
clone size: NA
CDR3 DNA: TGTGCCTCACAGGGTCCCCAAGAGACCCAGTACTTC
CDR3 protein: CASQGPQETQYF

V gene: TRBV10-3
D gene: TRBD2
J gene: TRBJ2-7
clone size: NA
CDR3 DNA: TGTGCCATCAGTGTGGGGACTAGCGTCTACGAGCAGTACTTC
CDR3 protein: CAISVGTSVYEQYF

V gene: TRBV9
D gene: TRBD2
J gene: TRBJ2-5
clone size: NA
CDR3 DNA: TGTGCCAGCAGCCCGGGACTAGCGGGGGGGTTAGGTCTGGGAGAGACCCAGTACTTC
CDR3 protein: CASSPGLAGGLGLGETQYF

V gene: TRBV7-9
D gene: NA
J gene: TRBJ1-1
clone size: NA
CDR3 DNA: TGTGCCAGCAGCTTATTGGGCGGGGACCCTGAAGCTTTCTTT
CDR3 protein: CASSLLGGDPEAFF

V gene: TRBV2
D gene: NA
J gene: TRBJ1-1
clone size: NA
CDR3 DNA: TGTGCCAGCAGTGAAAGGACCTCCTCTTTCGGAGCTTTCTTT
CDR3 protein: CASSERTSSFGAFF

V gene: TRBV7-9
D gene: NA
J gene: TRBJ1-2
clone size: NA
CDR3 DNA: TGTGCCAGCAGCTGGGACGATTATGGCTACACCTTC
CDR3 protein: CASSWDDYGYTF

V gene: TRBV6-1
D gene: TRBD1
J gene: TRBJ1-5
clone size: NA
CDR3 DNA: TGTGCCAGCAGTGAATTCCAGGGGGCGCTGGGTCAGCCCCAGCATTTT
CDR3 protein: CASSEFQGALGQPQHF

V gene: TRBV9
D gene: NA
J gene: TRBJ2-7
clone size: NA
CDR3 DNA: TGTGCCAGCAGCGTAGATTACGACTACGAGCAGTACTTC
CDR3 protein: CASSVDYDYEQYF

V gene: TRBV11-2
D gene: TRBD2
J gene: TRBJ2-7
clone size: NA
CDR3 DNA: TGTGCCAGCAGCCCAGGGACTAGCGGGGGGACGCAGTACTTC
CDR3 protein: CASSPGTSGGTQYF

V gene: TRBV7-2
D gene: TRBD1
J gene: TRBJ2-5
clone size: NA
CDR3 DNA: TGTGCCAGCAGCTCGCGACAGGGGGGAGTGGAGACCCAGTACTTC
CDR3 protein: CASSSRQGGVETQYF

V gene: TRBV30
D gene: NA
J gene: TRBJ1-1
clone size: few
CDR3 DNA: TGTGCCTGGAGTGTCAGGAGTGAAGCTTTCTTT
CDR3 protein: CAWSVRSEAFF

V gene: TRBV6-1
D gene: NA
J gene: TRBJ1-3
clone size: NA
CDR3 DNA: TGTGCCAGCAGTGAACGGGTTTCTGGAAACACCATATATTTT
CDR3 protein: CASSERVSGNTIYF

V gene: TRBV7-2
D gene: TRBD2
J gene: TRBJ2-3
clone size: NA
CDR3 DNA: TGTGCCAGCAGCTTACGTCTAGCGGGAGGCACAGATACGCAGTATTTT
CDR3 protein: CASSLRLAGGTDTQYF

V gene: TRBV7-6
D gene: NA
J gene: TRBJ2-2
clone size: NA
CDR3 DNA: TGTGCCAGCAGCTTGGCTTCGGGAGAGACCACCGGGGAGCTGTTTTTT
CDR3 protein: CASSLASGETTGELFF

V gene: TRBV19
D gene: TRBD2
J gene: TRBJ2-5
clone size: NA
CDR3 DNA: TGTGCCAGTAGTTGGGCTAGCGGCGTCCAAGAGACCCAGTACTTC
CDR3 protein: CASSWASGVQETQYF

V gene: TRBV19
D gene: TRBD2
J gene: TRBJ2-7
clone size: NA
CDR3 DNA: TGTGCCAGTAGTACCCTTTGGCTAGCGGGTGACTACGAGCAGTACTTC
CDR3 protein: CASSTLWLAGDYEQYF

V gene: TRBV6-4
D gene: TRBD2
J gene: TRBJ2-1
clone size: few
CDR3 DNA: TGTGCCAGCAGTGACTCAGGGCTAGCGGGGGGGTACGATGAGCAGTTCTTC
CDR3 protein: CASSDSGLAGGYDEQFF

V gene: TRBV6-4
D gene: NA
J gene: TRBJ2-3
clone size: NA
CDR3 DNA: TGTGCCAGCAGTGAGGGAACAGCTAGCACAGATACGCAGTATTTT
CDR3 protein: CASSEGTASTDTQYF

V gene: TRBV15
D gene: NA
J gene: TRBJ2-3
clone size: NA
CDR3 DNA: TGTGCCACCAGCAGAGGTTGGGCCAATACGCAGTATTTT
CDR3 protein: CATSRGWANTQYF

V gene: TRBV5-1
D gene: TRBD1
J gene: TRBJ1-2
clone size: NA
CDR3 DNA: TGCGCCAGCAGCGTTAGGGGACAGGGGGACTATGGCTACACCTTC
CDR3 protein: CASSVRGQGDYGYTF

V gene: TRBV7-2
D gene: NA
J gene: TRBJ2-2
clone size: NA
CDR3 DNA: TGTGCCAGCAGCTTAGGGGTATTCACCGGGGAGCTGTTTTTT
CDR3 protein: CASSLGVFTGELFF

V gene: TRBV6-5
D gene: TRBD2
J gene: TRBJ2-1
clone size: NA
CDR3 DNA: TGTGCCAGCAGCGGACTAGCGGGAGTTGAGCAGTTCTTC
CDR3 protein: CASSGLAGVEQFF

V gene: TRBV7-8
D gene: NA
J gene: TRBJ2-7
clone size: NA
CDR3 DNA: TGTGCCAGCACCCTGGGGGGGGCGCGGCTCTACGAGCAGTACTTC
CDR3 protein: CASTLGGARLYEQYF

V gene: TRBV7-9
D gene: NA
J gene: TRBJ1-1
clone size: NA
CDR3 DNA: TGTGCCAGCAAGAAGGAGGGAAACACTGAAGCTTTCTTT
CDR3 protein: CASKKEGNTEAFF

V gene: TRBV5-5
D gene: NA
J gene: TRBJ1-5
clone size: NA
CDR3 DNA: TGTGCCAGCAGCTTGGATTGGCAGGTAGTAAGTCAGCCCCAGCATTTT
CDR3 protein: CASSLDWQVVSQPQHF

V gene: TRBV4-3
D gene: NA
J gene: TRBJ1-2
clone size: NA
CDR3 DNA: TGCGCCAGCAGCCAAGGAATAGTGGACACGAATGGCTACACCTTC
CDR3 protein: CASSQGIVDTNGYTF

V gene: TRBV21-1
D gene: NA
J gene: TRBJ1-2
clone size: NA
CDR3 DNA: TGTGCCAAAGTGGGATCCGATGGCTACACCTTC
CDR3 protein: CAKVGSDGYTF

V gene: TRBV4-3
D gene: TRBD1
J gene: TRBJ1-1
clone size: NA
CDR3 DNA: TGCGCCAGCAGCCAGTATGCCGCAGGGGGCTGGGGTACTGAAGCTTTCTTT
CDR3 protein: CASSQYAAGGWGTEAFF

V gene: TRBV7-2
D gene: TRBD1
J gene: TRBJ2-7
clone size: once
CDR3 DNA: TGTGCCAGCAGCTTAGGGGACAGGAGACCGCAGTACTTC
CDR3 protein: CASSLGDRRPQYF

V gene: TRBV30
D gene: NA
J gene: TRBJ1-1
clone size: few
CDR3 DNA: TGTGCCTGGAGTGTCGGCAGTAACACTGAAGCTTTCTTT
CDR3 protein: CAWSVGSNTEAFF

V gene: TRBV2
D gene: NA
J gene: TRBJ1-1
clone size: many
CDR3 DNA: TGTGCCAGCAGTGTTGTGGGGTACACTGAAGCTTTCTTT
CDR3 protein: CASSVVGYTEAFF

V gene: TRBV20-1
D gene: NA
J gene: TRBJ2-1
clone size: NA
CDR3 DNA: TGCAGTGCTAGGAATGGGAACGAGCAGTTCTTC
CDR3 protein: CSARNGNEQFF

V gene: TRBV11-2
D gene: NA
J gene: TRBJ2-2
clone size: NA
CDR3 DNA: TGTGCCAGCAGCTTGGACAAGAACACCGGGGAGCTGTTTTTT
CDR3 protein: CASSLDKNTGELFF

V gene: TRBV15
D gene: NA
J gene: TRBJ2-5
clone size: NA
CDR3 DNA: TGTGCCACCAGCCTAGACCCGGCGGGGACCCAGTACTTC
CDR3 protein: CATSLDPAGTQYF

V gene: TRBV19
D gene: TRBD2
J gene: TRBJ2-5
clone size: NA
CDR3 DNA: TGTGCCAGTAGTAAAACCAGTAGCGGGAGGAGGGAGACCCAGTACTTC
CDR3 protein: CASSKTSSGRRETQYF

V gene: TRBV9
D gene: TRBD1
J gene: TRBJ1-6
clone size: NA
CDR3 DNA: TGTGCCAGCAGCTTAGGGGACAGGGAAGGTTACGATAATTCACCCCTCCACTTT
CDR3 protein: CASSLGDREGYDNSPLHF

V gene: TRBV15
D gene: TRBD1
J gene: TRBJ2-7
clone size: NA
CDR3 DNA: TGTGCCACCAGCAGAGATAGAGACAGGGGGACCTACGAGCAGTACTTC
CDR3 protein: CATSRDRDRGTYEQYF

V gene: TRBV7-2
D gene: NA
J gene: TRBJ1-1
clone size: NA
CDR3 DNA: TGTGCCAGCAGCCGCAACATGAACACTGAAGCTTTCTTT
CDR3 protein: CASSRNMNTEAFF

V gene: TRBV4-3
D gene: NA
J gene: TRBJ1-1
clone size: few
CDR3 DNA: TGCGCCAGCAGCCAAGGTGAGGAGGGAACTGAAGCTTTCTTT
CDR3 protein: CASSQGEEGTEAFF

V gene: TRBV4-3
D gene: TRBD2
J gene: TRBJ2-1
clone size: NA
CDR3 DNA: TGCGCCAGCAGCCCTAGCGGGGGGACCCACAATGAGCAGTTCTTC
CDR3 protein: CASSPSGGTHNEQFF

V gene: TRBV7-2
D gene: TRBD2
J gene: TRBJ2-1
clone size: NA
CDR3 DNA: TGTGCCAGCAGCGAAGGACTAGCGGATGAGCAGTTCTTC
CDR3 protein: CASSEGLADEQFF

V gene: TRBV7-2
D gene: TRBD2
J gene: TRBJ2-7
clone size: once
CDR3 DNA: TGTGCCAGCAGCTTAATGACTAGCGGGGGGGCCCCCTCCTACGAGCAGTACTTC
CDR3 protein: CASSLMTSGGAPSYEQYF